This entry concerns a single T cell receptor beta chain. Its antigen is not identified. This specimen belongs to a study of T cell repertoires in cytomegalovirus infection. From the reads, TCRdb called clonotypes with MiXCR, one entry per CDR3 protein. The table includes around 430,000 distinct CDR3 sequences, 40% to 50% detected once. The sequence was obtained from a human donor in good health (CMV status not recorded). Some clones in this sample may be carry-over from other donors' samples. The material sequenced was cultured PBMCs, taken from culture after CMV antigen stimulation.

The CDR3 protein is CSARDLAGVTYNEQFF. The CDR3 nucleotides are TGCAGTGCTAGAGATCTGGCGGGAGTGACCTACAATGAGCAGTTCTTC. The chain couples TRBV20-1 to TRBJ2-1; 7 nucleotides match TRBD2. The CDR3 extends over 16 amino acids. The V and J ends lost 0 bases and 2 bases, in that order; junction bases with no gene match: 7. The germline gives CDR1 DFQATT, CDR2 SNEGSKA (reference sequence).